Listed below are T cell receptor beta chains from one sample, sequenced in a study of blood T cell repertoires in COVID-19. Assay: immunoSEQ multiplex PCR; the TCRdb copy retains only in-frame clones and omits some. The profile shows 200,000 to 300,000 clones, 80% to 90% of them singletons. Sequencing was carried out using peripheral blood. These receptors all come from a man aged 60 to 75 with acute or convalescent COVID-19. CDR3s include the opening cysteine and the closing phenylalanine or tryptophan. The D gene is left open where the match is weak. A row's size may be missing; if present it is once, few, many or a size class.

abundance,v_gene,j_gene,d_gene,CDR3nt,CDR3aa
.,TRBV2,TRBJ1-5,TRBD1,TGTGCCAGCAGGGGGGCAGGGGGCGGCAATCAGCCCCAGCATTTT,CASRGAGGGNQPQHF
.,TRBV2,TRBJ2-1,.,TGTGCCAGCAGTGTTCGAGGAATTCGGTACAATGAGCAGTTCTTC,CASSVRGIRYNEQFF
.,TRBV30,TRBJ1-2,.,TGTGCCTGGAGTGGGGTTGAGGGGAGGCCGTTGGCGTATGGCTACACCTTC,CAWSGVEGRPLAYGYTF
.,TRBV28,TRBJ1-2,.,TGTGCCAGCAGTGGAGGTAGGGAAGGGATCTATGGCTACACCTTC,CASSGGREGIYGYTF
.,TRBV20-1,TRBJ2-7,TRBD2,TGCAGAGCGGGAGGGGCCTACGAGCAGTACTTC,CRAGGAYEQYF
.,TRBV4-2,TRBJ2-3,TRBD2,TGTGCCAGCAGCCTCACTTGGCTGACTAGCGGAAGCACAGATACGCAGTATTTT,CASSLTWLTSGSTDTQYF
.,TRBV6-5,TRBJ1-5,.,TGTGCCAGCAGTTCGGCCAGCGATAGCAATCAGCCCCAGCATTTT,CASSSASDSNQPQHF
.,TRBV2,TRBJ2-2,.,TGTGCCAGCAGTGACGCAGATTTTGGCGGGGAGCTGTTTTTT,CASSDADFGGELFF
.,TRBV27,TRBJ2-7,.,TGTGCCAGCAGTCTCACGGGGGTGCGTAGCCGCGAGCAGTACTTC,CASSLTGVRSREQYF
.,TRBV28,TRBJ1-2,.,TGTGCCAGCAGTCCCACCGGCCAGTTACAGTGGGTAGGCTACACCTTC,CASSPTGQLQWVGYTF
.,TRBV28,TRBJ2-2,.,TGTGCCAGCAGTCCGTCCGGGGAGCTGTTTTTT,CASSPSGELFF
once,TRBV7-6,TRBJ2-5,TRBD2,TGTGCCAGCAGCTTCAGAACCGGGACTATTACCCAGTACTTC,CASSFRTGTITQYF
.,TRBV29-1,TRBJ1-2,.,TGCAGCGTCACGGGACACATAGGGTATGGCTACACCTTC,CSVTGHIGYGYTF
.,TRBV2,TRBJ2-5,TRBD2,TGTGCCAGCAGTTATGGACTAGCGGGACGGGAGACCCAGTACTTC,CASSYGLAGRETQYF
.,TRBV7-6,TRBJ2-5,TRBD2,TGTGCCAGCAGCCCTAGGGCGGGAGTCGGTCAAGAGACCCAGTACTTC,CASSPRAGVGQETQYF
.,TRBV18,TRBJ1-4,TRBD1,TGTGCCAGCTCACCACGCACTACACAGGGGAGCCTTAATGAAAAACTGTTTTTT,CASSPRTTQGSLNEKLFF
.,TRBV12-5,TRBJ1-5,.,TGTGCTAGTGGTTTGGAGGGGAATCAGCCCCAGCATTTT,CASGLEGNQPQHF
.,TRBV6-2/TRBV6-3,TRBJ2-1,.,TGTGCCAGCAGTTATGCGGGGAGGAGGGATGCCAATGAGCAGTTCTTC,CASSYAGRRDANEQFF
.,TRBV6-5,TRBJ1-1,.,TGTGCCAGCAGTCTAGGCGGGGCAAACACTGAAGCTTTCTTT,CASSLGGANTEAFF
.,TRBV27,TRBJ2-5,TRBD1,TGTGCCAGCAGTGGAACCGGGACAGGCCAAGAGACCCAGTACTTC,CASSGTGTGQETQYF
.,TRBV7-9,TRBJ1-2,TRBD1,TGTGCCAGCAGCGGAACAGGGGGCCGGCTATGGGGCTACACCTTC,CASSGTGGRLWGYTF
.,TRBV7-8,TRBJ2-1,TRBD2,TGTGCCAGCAGCCAAAGGCGGGGGGGCGGGAGGTTGGATGAGCAGTTCTTC,CASSQRRGGGRLDEQFF
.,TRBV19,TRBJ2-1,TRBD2,TGTGCCAGTATCAGAAGCGGGAGAGGCGTCAATGAGCAGTTCTTC,CASIRSGRGVNEQFF
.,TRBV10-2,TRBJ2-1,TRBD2,TGCGCCAGCAGTCCGGTCGTTACTAGCGGGGGCGGGGGTGAGCAGTTCTTC,CASSPVVTSGGGGEQFF
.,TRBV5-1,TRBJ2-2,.,TGCGCCAGCAGCTTGGTCCTAGGGGTGACCGGGGAGCTGTTTTTT,CASSLVLGVTGELFF
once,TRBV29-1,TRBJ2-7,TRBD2,TGCAGCGTCTCGGGGGGGAAGAGCTCCTACGAGCAGTACTTC,CSVSGGKSSYEQYF
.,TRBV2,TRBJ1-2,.,TGTGCCAGCAGCGCCGGCCGTATGTTCGGGAGCTATGGCTACACCTTC,CASSAGRMFGSYGYTF
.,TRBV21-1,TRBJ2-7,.,TGTGCCAGCACGAGGCGGGACAGGGGGCCACCGCGGCATTACGAGCAGTACTTC,CASTRRDRGPPRHYEQYF
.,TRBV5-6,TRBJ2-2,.,TGTGCCAGCAGCTCGATGATCAGGGCCGGGGAGCTGTTTTTT,CASSSMIRAGELFF
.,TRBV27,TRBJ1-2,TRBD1,TGTGCCAGCAGTTTAACGGGCCCAGGGGGAGGTATTATCTATGGCTACACCTTC,CASSLTGPGGGIIYGYTF
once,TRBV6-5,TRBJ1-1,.,TGTGCCAGCAGTCCTTCCGCCACAGGGAAAGCTTTCTTT,CASSPSATGKAFF
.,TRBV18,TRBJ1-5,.,TGTGCCAGCTCACCCAGGGTGGATCAGCCCCAGCATTTT,CASSPRVDQPQHF
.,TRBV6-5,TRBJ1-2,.,TGTGCCAGCAGTCGTTCACAGGGTGTCTATGGCTACACCTTC,CASSRSQGVYGYTF
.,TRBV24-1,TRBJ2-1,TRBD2,TGTGCCACCAGTGACCCGACTAGCGGTAGCTCCTACAATGAGCAGTTCTTC,CATSDPTSGSSYNEQFF
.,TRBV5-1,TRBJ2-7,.,TGCGCCAGCAGCTTGGCCCCCGCGGAACGCTACGAGCAGTACTTC,CASSLAPAERYEQYF
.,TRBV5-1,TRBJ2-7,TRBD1,TGCGCCAGCAGCCTCGACAGGGGGCGTAACGGGCAGTACTTC,CASSLDRGRNGQYF
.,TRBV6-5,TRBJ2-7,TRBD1,TGTGCCAGCAGGGGGACAGGGGGCCTTTACGAGCAGTACTTC,CASRGTGGLYEQYF
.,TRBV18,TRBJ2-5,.,TGTGCCAGCTCACCTCCCTCGGTGACTCCAGAGACCCAGTACTTC,CASSPPSVTPETQYF
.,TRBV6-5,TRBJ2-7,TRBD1,TGTGCCAGCAGTTACCGGTCTACAGGGGCGGCTGGCGAGCAGTACTTC,CASSYRSTGAAGEQYF
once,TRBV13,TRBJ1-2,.,TGTGCCAGCAGCTCACACTCGGGCAGGGAAAACTATGGCTACACCTTC,CASSSHSGRENYGYTF